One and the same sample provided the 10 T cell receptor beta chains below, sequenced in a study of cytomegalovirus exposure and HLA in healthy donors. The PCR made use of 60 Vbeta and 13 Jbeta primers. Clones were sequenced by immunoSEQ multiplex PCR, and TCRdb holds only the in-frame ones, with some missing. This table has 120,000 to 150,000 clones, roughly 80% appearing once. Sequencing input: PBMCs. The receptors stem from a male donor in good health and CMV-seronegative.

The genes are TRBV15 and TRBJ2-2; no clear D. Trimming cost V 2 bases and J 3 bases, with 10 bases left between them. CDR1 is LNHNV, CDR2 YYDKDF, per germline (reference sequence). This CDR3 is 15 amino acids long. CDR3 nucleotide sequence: TGTGCCACCAGCAGAAGAGGCCCTTACACCGGGGAGCTGTTTTTT. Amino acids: CATSRRGPYTGELFF.

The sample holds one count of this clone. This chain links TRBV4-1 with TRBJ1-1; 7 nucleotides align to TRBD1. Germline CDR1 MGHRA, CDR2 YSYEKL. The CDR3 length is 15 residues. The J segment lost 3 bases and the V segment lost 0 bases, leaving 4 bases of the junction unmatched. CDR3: CASSQDGQGDTEAFF. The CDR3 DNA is TGCGCCAGCAGCCAAGATGGGCAGGGGGACACTGAAGCTTTCTTT.

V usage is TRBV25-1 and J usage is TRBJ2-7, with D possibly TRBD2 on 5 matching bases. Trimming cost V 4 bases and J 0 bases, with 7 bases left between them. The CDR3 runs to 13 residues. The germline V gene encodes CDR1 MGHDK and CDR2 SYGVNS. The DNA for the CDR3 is TGTGCCAGCAGTGGAGGGTTCTCCTACGAGCAGTACTTC. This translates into CASSGGFSYEQYF.

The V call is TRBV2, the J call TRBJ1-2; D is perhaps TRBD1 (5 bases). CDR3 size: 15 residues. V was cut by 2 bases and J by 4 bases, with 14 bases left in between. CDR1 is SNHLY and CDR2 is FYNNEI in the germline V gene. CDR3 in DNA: TGTGCCAGCAGTGAACAGGGCCTAGACACCTATGGCTACACCTTC. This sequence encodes CASSEQGLDTYGYTF.

CDR3 residues: CASSTGTSNYNEQFF. In DNA form, the CDR3 reads TGCGCCAGCAGCACCGGGACTAGTAACTACAATGAGCAGTTCTTC. This chain links TRBV5-1 with TRBJ2-1, with 8 bases matching TRBD2. CDR3 length equals 15 residues. V was pared by 4 bases and J by 3 bases, with 6 bases of the junction left unmatched. Germline CDR1 is SGHRS and CDR2 is YFSETQ.

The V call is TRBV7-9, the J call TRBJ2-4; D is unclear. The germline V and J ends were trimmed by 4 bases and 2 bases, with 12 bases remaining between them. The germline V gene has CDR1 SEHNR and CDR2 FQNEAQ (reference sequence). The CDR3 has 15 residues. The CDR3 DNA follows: TGTGCCAGCAGCTCCGCTGGGCTAACCAAAAACATTCAGTACTTC. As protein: CASSSAGLTKNIQYF.

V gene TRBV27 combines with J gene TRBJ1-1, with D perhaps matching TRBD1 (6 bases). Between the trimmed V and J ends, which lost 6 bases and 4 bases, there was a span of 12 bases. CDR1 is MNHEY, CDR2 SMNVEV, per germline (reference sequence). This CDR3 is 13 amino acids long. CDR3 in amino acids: CASRGQTSTEAFF. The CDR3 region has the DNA TGTGCCAGCAGAGGACAGACCTCCACTGAAGCTTTCTTT.

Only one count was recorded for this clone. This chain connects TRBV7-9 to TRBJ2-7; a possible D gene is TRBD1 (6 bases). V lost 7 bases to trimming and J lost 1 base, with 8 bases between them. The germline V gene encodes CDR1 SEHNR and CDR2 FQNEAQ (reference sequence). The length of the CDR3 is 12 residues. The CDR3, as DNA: TGTGCCAGCACAACAGGGTCCTACGAGCAGTACTTC. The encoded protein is CASTTGSYEQYF.

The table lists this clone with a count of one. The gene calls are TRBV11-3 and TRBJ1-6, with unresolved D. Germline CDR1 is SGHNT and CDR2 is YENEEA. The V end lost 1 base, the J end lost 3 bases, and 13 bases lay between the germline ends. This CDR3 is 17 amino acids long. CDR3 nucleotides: TGTGCCAGCAGCTTAGGAGAGGCAGGACTCTATAATTCACCCCTCCACTTT. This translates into CASSLGEAGLYNSPLHF.

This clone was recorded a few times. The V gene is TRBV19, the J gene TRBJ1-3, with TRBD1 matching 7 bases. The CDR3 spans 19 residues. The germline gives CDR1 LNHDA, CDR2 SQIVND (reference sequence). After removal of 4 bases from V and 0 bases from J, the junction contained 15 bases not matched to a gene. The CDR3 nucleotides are TGTGCCAGTAGTACTTTCCGGGACAGCTACTTCTCCTCTGGAAACACCATATATTTT. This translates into CASSTFRDSYFSSGNTIYF.